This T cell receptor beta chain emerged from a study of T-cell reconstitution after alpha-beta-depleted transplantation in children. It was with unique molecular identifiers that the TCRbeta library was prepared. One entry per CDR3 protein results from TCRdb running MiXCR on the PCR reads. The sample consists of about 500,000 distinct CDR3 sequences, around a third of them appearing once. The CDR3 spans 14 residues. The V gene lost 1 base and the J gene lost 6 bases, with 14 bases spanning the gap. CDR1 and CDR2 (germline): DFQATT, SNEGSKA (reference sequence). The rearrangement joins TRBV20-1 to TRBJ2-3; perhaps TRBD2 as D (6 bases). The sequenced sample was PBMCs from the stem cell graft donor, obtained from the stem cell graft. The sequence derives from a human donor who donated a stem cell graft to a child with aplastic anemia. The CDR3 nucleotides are TGCAGTGCTAGAGTGCGGGGCGGGACCGATACGCAGTATTTT. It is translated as CSARVRGGTDTQYF.